The entry that follows covers one TCR beta chain sequence. The sample is drawn from a study of blood T cell repertoires in COVID-19. Study at large: Acute and convalescent COVID-19 specimens originated in the United States, Italy and Spain.

J lost 2 bases, V lost 1 base, and 9 bases had no gene match. The CDR3 totals 18 residues. Germline CDR1 is MGHRA and CDR2 is YSYEKL. Those who participated ranged in age from roughly 18 to 90 years and resided in approximately 23 US areas. Cohort 3 recovery required two negative PCRs, clearance, or symptom resolution. The repertoire was sequenced with immunoSEQ multiplex PCR; TCRdb's copy has only in-frame clones and lacks some. The sample shows some 160,000 clones, around four fifths of them seen only once. The sample was PBMCs or T cells enriched from blood (not recorded which). This TCR was sampled from a woman between 40 and 50 years old who had recovered from COVID-19. This sequence joins TRBV4-1 and TRBJ2-7; TRBD2 matches 12 bases. CDR3 DNA: TGCGCCAGCAGCCAAGCCCCCGGTGCTAGCGGGAGGGCCTACGAGCAGTACTTC. It translates to CASSQAPGASGRAYEQYF.